This entry features one T cell receptor (beta chain) sequence. The specificity of this receptor is unknown. No clone much larger than this one lies a single base away; base qualities are absent. The sample is drawn from a study of cytomegalovirus exposure and HLA in healthy donors (dated by TCRdb to 2015 to 2018). Turning to the overall study: An earlier analysis of some 620 of the donors reported about 260 Gb of sequence data and 117 million unique TCR beta sequences obtained from some 170 million T cells. To study patterns of TCR occurrence, a later analysis re-analyzed previously published TCR beta repertoires from more than 550 donors and added high-resolution HLA genotyping. Class I and class II HLA loci were covered by the typing at four-digit resolution. In an earlier analysis of over 550 of the donors, high-throughput TCR beta sequencing was used to judge whether each TCR beta V gene segment behaved as functional or pseudogenic. Genome-wide SNP genotypes for about three fifths of the roughly 670 donors were used in a later genetic analysis, which treated that subset as a discovery cohort. The number of typed donors differed by locus: roughly 629-630 for A, B, C, DRB1 and DQB1; approximately 520 for DQA1; 600 to 610 for DPA1; and roughly 450 for DPB1. Alongside the repertoire data, information on donor age, sex, ethnicity and CMV serostatus was compiled. Every repertoire in the discovery cohort had been generated on one and the same sequencing platform. In addition to the first cohort of roughly 700 subjects, a separate validation cohort of over 90 different subjects was used. On average, 235,054 unique TCR beta nucleotide sequences were sequenced per donor among about 400 genotyped donors of the cohort, with 15% to 20% of those sequences being non-productive. The study was designed to test whether signatures of past pathogen exposure could be identified by cataloging public T cell receptors. Four or five DR-DQ haplotypes were handled as single units for association and clustering because linkage in the cohort was strong. The T cell repertoires of around 730 subjects were profiled by immunosequencing and related to cytomegalovirus serostatus. Around 320 gigabases of sequencing data and approximately 93 million unique TCR sequences were included in an early release covering several hundred HLA-typed donors. Of the roughly 400 genotyped donors, 70% to 90% were placed in the genetic ancestry cluster associated with self-reported Caucasian donors. In the later analysis, no new phenotypic data were used to find candidate immune exposures; instead, reliance was placed on TCR beta sequences and their occurrence across donors. The study combined high-throughput TCR immunosequencing, statistical association of individual TCRs with disease status, and machine learning to predict cytomegalovirus infection status. Study-level results and caveats: HLA typing was unavailable for some donors at each locus, so association tests used only the typed subset. Specific HLA alleles were associated with 16,951 TCR beta sequences at a false discovery rate of 0.05 in a later analysis. The 87-base-pair reads could not distinguish some IMGT-functional V segments, including TRBV6-2 and TRBV6-3, so those segments were excluded. According to a later analysis, parvovirus B19, influenza, CMV and Epstein-Barr virus appeared linked to several top co-occurrence clusters. Strong co-occurrence of HLA alleles, especially DR and DQ, made assigning TCR associations to individual alleles difficult. A later genetic analysis associated a missense DCLRE1C variant with V-gene and J-gene trimming of TCR beta chains, and an independent cohort replicated the association. Immune exposure information for the cohort was limited to CMV serostatus. An earlier analysis of approximately 500 of the donors showed that most TCR beta V segments appeared in productive rearrangements either about 87% or about 30% of the time, which broadly matched IMGT annotations. A total of 150 to 200 TCR beta chains were listed by the study as associated with cytomegalovirus. A later analysis found that most CMV-associated TCR beta chains appeared HLA-restricted, with HLA associations seemingly driven largely by CMV exposure. Most TCR sequences were observed very rarely across donors, whereas some public TCRs were present in many individuals. A later genetic analysis reported fewer N-insertions in productive TCRs among donors in an Asian-associated ancestry cluster than the roughly 650-donor mean. In both the original and validation cohorts, the classifier was reported to diagnose cytomegalovirus status with high specificity and sensitivity. Some 15 rarely observed V segments, including chromosome 9 orphons, were excluded from the earlier analysis of some 590 of the donors because counts were too low. A further reported finding was that TCR beta sequences accurately predicted the HLA-A and HLA-B alleles for most subjects in the first cohort. Linkage disequilibrium might explain the correlated functional status among segregating V segments, but an unknown experimental factor could not be excluded. In a later analysis, TCR association rates were found to vary across HLA loci, with the most associated TCRs seen for DRB1 alleles and the fewest for HLA-C alleles. The authors suggested that the approach could potentially be extended to other disease states and immunological phenotypes. Sequencing depth was assumed to be roughly uniform across donors in the presence/absence analyses, though that assumption may not hold. The sequencing pipeline was judged likely to have produced a cluster of highly shared sequence variants as a technical artifact. A few of the identified cytomegalovirus-associated TCR beta chains were confirmed in vitro to be specific for cytomegalovirus antigens. In a later analysis, HLA-associated TCR beta chains showed more clonal expansion and lower generation probabilities than non-associated chains that were equally common. Only TCR beta chains were sequenced in this cohort, and the absence of alpha or paired-chain data limited detectable features.

Library method: the immunoSEQ multiplex PCR assay. For the multiplex PCR, a mixture combining 60 forward primers for TCR Vbeta segments and 13 reverse primers for TCR Jbeta segments was used. The CDR3 region of rearranged TCR beta genes was amplified from genomic DNA by a multiplex PCR assay. Amplified TCR beta libraries were sequenced as 87-base-pair reads on the Illumina HiSeq System. The authors processed their data as follows. A later analysis tallied around 80 million unique TCR beta chains across the 700 or so repertoires, and some 12 million of those chains were shared by two or more donors. To remove PCR and sequencing errors, raw reads were error-corrected and collapsed into unique sequences using a nearest-neighbor algorithm that merged closely related sequences. V, D and J gene segments were assigned by aligning CDR3 sequences to IMGT reference sequences. For a sequence to be retained, at least a six-nucleotide match to both a V gene segment and a J gene segment was required. Rearrangements were classified as productive when the CDR3 lacked stop codons and remained in frame with V and J, and all other rearrangements were classified as non-productive. CDR3 was defined by IMGT convention, running from the second conserved V-encoded cysteine to the conserved J-encoded phenylalanine. The earlier analysis of 550 to 650 of the donors excluded any sequence lacking an unambiguous match to a single V gene segment. In an earlier analysis of a few hundred of the donors, V segments were called functional above 56.7% productive rearrangements and were called segregating when the between-donor standard deviation exceeded 5%. To diagnose cytomegalovirus status from the catalog of TCR beta chain sequences, a statistical classification framework was built. V and J gene assignment, in a later analysis, came from comparing TCR nucleotide sequences with IMGT/GENE-DB human TR gene sequences. In a later analysis, CDR3 sequences and most-parsimonious VDJ recombination scenarios were assigned using the TCRdist pipeline. A later analysis defined each TCR beta chain by its CDR3 amino acid sequence plus V-gene family, and excluded reads lacking a unique V-gene family. In a later analysis, 500 to 650 highly shared, low-generation-probability nucleotide sequences were removed to address suspected cross-contamination and a sequencing artifact. In a later analysis, a clonal expansion index was calculated for each public chain from normalized within-repertoire ranks of inferred template counts. In a later analysis, generation probabilities were computed using a VDJ recombination model fitted to out-of-frame rearrangements, and the results were checked against IGoR. Hypergeometric tests were used in a later analysis to score TCR-TCR, TCR-HLA and TCR-CMV co-occurrence, with a repertoire-size bias correction applied to the TCR pairs. In a later analysis, false discovery rates were estimated by permuting HLA or CMV assignments 20 times. In a later analysis, co-occurring TCRs were grouped using DBSCAN, and TCRdist sequence similarity was added for clustering within HLA-allele-positive subsets. Repertoires with fewer than 30,000 or more than 120,000 public chains were left out of co-occurrence clustering, as were a handful of repertoires with anomalous nucleotide sharing. TCRdb carries this immuneACCESS record with in-frame sequences only. Its versions omit some clonotypes, under half of them owing to an unresolved V gene in the studies checked, with the rest unexplained. V and J calls plus clone size are reproduced from that table; the DNA served to infer D and trimming. Here the sample has some 110,000 clones; approximately 80% occur a single time. The top ten constitute approximately 1.5% of the sample.

The cohort consisted of approximately 670 healthy bone marrow donors. At the time of sampling, all cohort members were nominally healthy, though unrecorded immune exposures were likely present. The donor tested CMV seronegative and was one of the 352 seronegative cohort members. A peripheral blood sample was collected from each donor, and TCR beta sequencing was performed on peripheral blood mononuclear cells. The Qiagen DNeasy Blood Extraction Kit was used to extract genomic DNA from the blood cell samples. The CDR3 goes from the cysteine to the phenylalanine over 14 residues. The retained sequence is limited to the CDR3, 42 bases, with the frame set at the first base. V lost 6 bases and J lost 3 bases, and the count of bases not matched to a germline gene is 5. Taken from the germline V gene (reference sequence), the CDR1 and CDR2 loops are MNHEY and SMNVEV.

Sequenced input: PBMCs. Recombination linked TRBV27 to TRBJ1-1; 9 bases in the middle match TRBD1. The receptor comes from a woman in her forties in good health and CMV-seronegative. The DNA sequence is given as TGTGCCAGCAGAATACAGGGGGCGGACACTGAAGCTTTCTTT. It encodes CASRIQGADTEAFF.